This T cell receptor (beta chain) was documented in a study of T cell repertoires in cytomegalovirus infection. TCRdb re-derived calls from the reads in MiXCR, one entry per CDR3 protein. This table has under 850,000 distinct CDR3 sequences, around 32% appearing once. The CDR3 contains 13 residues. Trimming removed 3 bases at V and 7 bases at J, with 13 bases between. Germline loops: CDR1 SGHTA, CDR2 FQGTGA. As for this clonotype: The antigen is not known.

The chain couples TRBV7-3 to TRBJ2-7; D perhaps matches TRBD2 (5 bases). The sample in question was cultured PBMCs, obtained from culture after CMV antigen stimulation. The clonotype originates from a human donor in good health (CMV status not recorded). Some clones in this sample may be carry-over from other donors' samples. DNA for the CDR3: TGTGCCAGCAGCTTTGGGAGTCTAGGGGAGCAGTACTTC. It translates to CASSFGSLGEQYF. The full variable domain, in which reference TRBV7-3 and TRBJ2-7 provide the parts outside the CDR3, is GAGVSQTPSNKVTEKGKYVELRCDPISGHTALYWYRQSLGQGPEFLIYFQGTGAADDSGLPNDRFFAVRPEGSVSTLKIQRTERGDSAVYLCASSFGSLGEQYFGPGTRLTVT.